The clone carrying this TCR beta chain was seen repeatedly, ten times or more. Its antigen is unidentified. Synthesis of cDNA used 5'RACE (with 10-nucleotide random UMIs). From 15-18 subjects, each sequencing run yielded over 160 million TCR-beta sequences. One entry per CDR3 protein, called by TCRdb with MiXCR from the 5' RACE reads. The table shows more than 25,000 distinct CDR3 sequences, with roughly 23% occurring only once. This specimen comes from a study of neurological immune-mediated disorders. Study outcomes and limitations: HTLV-1-associated myelopathy had the most TCR clonal expansion, while multiple sclerosis had the least, a level that fell below healthy controls.

Germline CDR1 is MNHNS and CDR2 is SASEGT. The ends were cut back, 8 bases at V and 1 base at J, with 13 bases in the middle. This CDR3 region has 14 residues. The sorted libraries drew on fewer than 1.1 million T cells that were CD4+ or CD8+. The sequenced sample was CD4+ T cells from blood. This clonotype was obtained from a man over 45 with HTLV-1-associated myelopathy (HAM/TSP). V gene TRBV6-1 combines with J gene TRBJ2-3; possible D gene TRBD1, 6 bases. The CDR3 loop is CASLHHRGTDTQYF. The CDR3 coding sequence is TGTGCCAGCCTTCACCACAGGGGCACAGATACGCAGTATTTT.